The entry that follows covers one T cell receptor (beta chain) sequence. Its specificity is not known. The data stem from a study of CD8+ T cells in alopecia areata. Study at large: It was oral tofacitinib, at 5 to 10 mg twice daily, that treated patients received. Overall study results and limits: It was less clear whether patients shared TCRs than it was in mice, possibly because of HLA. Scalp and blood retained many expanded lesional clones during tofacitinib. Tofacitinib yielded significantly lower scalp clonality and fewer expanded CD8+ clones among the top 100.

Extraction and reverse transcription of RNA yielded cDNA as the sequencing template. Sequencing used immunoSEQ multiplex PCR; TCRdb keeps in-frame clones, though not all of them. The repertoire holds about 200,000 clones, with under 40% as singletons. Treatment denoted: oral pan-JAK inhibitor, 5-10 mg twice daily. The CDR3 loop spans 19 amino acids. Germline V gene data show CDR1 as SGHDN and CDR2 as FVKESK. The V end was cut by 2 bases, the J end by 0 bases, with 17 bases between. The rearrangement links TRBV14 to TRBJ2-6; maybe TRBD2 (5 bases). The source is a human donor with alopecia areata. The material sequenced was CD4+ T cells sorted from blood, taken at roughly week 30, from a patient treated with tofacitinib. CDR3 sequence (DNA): TGTGCCAGCAGCCAAAATTGGGGAGTCCGAACCTCTGGGGCCAACGTCCTGACTTTC. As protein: CASSQNWGVRTSGANVLTF. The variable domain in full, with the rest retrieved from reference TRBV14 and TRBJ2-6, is EAGVTQFPSHSVIEKGQTVTLRCDPISGHDNLYWYRRVMGKEIKFLLHFVKESKQDESGMPNNRFLAERTGGTYSTLKVQPAELEDSGVYFCASSQNWGVRTSGANVLTFGAGSRLTVL.